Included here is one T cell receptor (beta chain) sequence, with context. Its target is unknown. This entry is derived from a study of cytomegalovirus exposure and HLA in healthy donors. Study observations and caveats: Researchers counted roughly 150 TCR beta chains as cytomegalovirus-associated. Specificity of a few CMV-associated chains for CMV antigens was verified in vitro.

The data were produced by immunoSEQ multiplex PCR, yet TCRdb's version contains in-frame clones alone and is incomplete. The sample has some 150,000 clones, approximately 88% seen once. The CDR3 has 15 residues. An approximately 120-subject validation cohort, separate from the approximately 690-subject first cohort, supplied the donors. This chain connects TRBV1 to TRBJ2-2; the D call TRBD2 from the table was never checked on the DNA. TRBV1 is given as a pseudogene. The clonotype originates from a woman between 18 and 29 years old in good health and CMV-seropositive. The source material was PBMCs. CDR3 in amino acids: CTSSHWGGRTGELFF. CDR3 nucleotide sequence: TGCACCAGCAGCCACTGGGGGGGAAGGACCGGGGAGCTGTTTTTT.